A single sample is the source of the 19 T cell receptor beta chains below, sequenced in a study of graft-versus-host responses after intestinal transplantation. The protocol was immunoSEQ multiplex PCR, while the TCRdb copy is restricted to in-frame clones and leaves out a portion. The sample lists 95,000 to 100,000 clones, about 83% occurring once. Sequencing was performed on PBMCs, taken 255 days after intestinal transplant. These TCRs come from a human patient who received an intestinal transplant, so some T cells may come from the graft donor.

The CDR3 loop reads CAISERVGIYEQYF. CDR3 bases: TGTGCCATCAGTGAGCGCGTGGGCATATACGAGCAGTACTTC. The J gene is TRBJ2-7, the V gene TRBV10-3; D is uncertain. Looked up from germline, CDR1 is ENHRY and CDR2 is SYGVKD. The CDR3 length is 14 residues. V gave up 2 bases and J gave up 4 bases, with 12 bases separating them.

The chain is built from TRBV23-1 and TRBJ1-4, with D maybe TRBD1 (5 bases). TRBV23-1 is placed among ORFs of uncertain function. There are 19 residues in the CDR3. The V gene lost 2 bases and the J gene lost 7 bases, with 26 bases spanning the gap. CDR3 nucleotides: TGCGCCAGCAGTCAACTCGGCCCAGGGAGGGTTATCGGTCGTGAAAAACTGTTTTTT. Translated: CASSQLGPGRVIGREKLFF.

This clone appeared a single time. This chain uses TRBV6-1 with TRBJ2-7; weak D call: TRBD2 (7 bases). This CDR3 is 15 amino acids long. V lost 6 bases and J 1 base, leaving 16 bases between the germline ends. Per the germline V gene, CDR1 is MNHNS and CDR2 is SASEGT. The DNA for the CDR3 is TGTGCCAGCAGCTCCTGGGGGGGCGCATCCTACGAGCAGTACTTC. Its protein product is CASSSWGGASYEQYF.

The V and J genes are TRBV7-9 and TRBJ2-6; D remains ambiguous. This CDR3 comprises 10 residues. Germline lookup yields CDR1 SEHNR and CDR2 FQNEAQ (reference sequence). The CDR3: CAVGANVLTF. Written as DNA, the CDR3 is TGTGCGGTTGGGGCCAACGTCCTGACTTTC. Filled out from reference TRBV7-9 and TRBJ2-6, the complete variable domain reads DTGVSQNPRHKITKRGQNVTFRCDPISEHNRLYWYRQTLGQGPEFLTYFQNEAQLEKSRLLSDRFSAERPKGSFSTLEIQRTEQGDSAMYLCAVGANVLTFGAGSRLTVL.

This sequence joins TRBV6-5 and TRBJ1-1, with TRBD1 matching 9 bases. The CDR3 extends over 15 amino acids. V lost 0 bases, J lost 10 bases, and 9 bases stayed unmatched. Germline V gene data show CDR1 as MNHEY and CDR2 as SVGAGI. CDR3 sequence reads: CASSYSTGGTFGAFF. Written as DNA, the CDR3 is TGTGCCAGCAGTTACTCGACAGGGGGAACCTTCGGAGCTTTCTTT.

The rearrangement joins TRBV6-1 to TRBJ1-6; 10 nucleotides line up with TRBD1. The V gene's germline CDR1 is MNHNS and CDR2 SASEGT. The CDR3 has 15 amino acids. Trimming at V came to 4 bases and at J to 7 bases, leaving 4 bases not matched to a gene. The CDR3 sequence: CASSVVGQGNSPLHF. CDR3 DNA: TGTGCCAGCAGTGTCGTGGGACAGGGGAATTCACCCCTCCACTTT.

The CDR3 DNA is TGTGCCAGCAGCTTAGGAGGACCGAGGAATGAGCAGTTCTTC. Amino acids: CASSLGGPRNEQFF. The chain employs TRBV11-2 and TRBJ2-1; the D is unclear. This CDR3 is 14 amino acids long. Germline lookup yields CDR1 SGHAT and CDR2 FQNNGV. Between the trimmed V and J ends, which lost 1 base and 7 bases, there was a span of 11 bases.

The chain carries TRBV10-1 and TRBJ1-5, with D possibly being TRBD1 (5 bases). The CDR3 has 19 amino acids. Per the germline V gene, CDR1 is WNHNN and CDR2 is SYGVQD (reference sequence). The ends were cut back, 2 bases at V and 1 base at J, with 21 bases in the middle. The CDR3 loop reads CASSEARWGRDVSNQPQHF. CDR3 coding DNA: TGCGCCAGCAGTGAGGCGCGCTGGGGCAGGGATGTAAGCAATCAGCCCCAGCATTTT.

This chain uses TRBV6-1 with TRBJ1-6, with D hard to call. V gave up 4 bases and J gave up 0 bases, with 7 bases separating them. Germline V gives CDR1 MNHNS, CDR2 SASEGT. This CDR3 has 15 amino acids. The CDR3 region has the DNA TGTGCCAGCAGTGTACTGAGCTCCTATAATTCACCCCTCCACTTT. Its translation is CASSVLSSYNSPLHF.

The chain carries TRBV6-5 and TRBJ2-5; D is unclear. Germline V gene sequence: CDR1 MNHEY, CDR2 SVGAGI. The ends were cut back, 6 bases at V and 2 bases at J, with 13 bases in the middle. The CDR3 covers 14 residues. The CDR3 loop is CASSIGPAQETQYF. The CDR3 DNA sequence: TGTGCCAGCAGCATTGGACCTGCTCAAGAGACCCAGTACTTC.

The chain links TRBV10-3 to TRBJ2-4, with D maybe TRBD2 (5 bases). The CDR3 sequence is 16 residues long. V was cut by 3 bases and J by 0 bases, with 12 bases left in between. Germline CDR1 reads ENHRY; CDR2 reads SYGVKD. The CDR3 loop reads CAISDVAGLAKNIQYF. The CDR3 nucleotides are TGTGCCATCAGTGATGTGGCGGGTCTAGCCAAAAACATTCAGTACTTC.

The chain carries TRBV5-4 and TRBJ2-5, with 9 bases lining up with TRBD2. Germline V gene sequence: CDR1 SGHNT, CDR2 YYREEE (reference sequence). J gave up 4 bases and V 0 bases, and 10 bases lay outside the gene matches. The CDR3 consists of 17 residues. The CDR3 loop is CASSLESRAGGPETQYF. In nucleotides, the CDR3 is TGTGCCAGCAGCTTGGAGTCTCGCGCGGGGGGGCCAGAGACCCAGTACTTC.

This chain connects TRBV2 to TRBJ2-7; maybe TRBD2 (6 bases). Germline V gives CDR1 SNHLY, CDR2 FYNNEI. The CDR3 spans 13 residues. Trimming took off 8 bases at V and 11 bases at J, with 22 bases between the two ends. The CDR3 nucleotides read TGTGCCAGCGCACGGGACGGAGGGGATGGGAAGTACTTC. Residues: CASARDGGDGKYF.

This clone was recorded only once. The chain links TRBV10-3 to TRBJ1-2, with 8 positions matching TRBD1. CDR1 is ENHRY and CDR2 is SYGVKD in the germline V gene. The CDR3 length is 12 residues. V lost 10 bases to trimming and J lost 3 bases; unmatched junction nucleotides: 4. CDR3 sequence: CATLQGDYGYTF. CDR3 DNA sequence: TGTGCCACACTACAGGGGGACTATGGCTACACCTTC.

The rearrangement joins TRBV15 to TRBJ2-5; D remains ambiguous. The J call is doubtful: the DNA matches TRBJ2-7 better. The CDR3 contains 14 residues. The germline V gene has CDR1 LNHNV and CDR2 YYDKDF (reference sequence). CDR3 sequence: CATSSRRSSYEQYF. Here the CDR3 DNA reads TGTGCCACCAGCAGCCGCAGGAGCTCCTACGAGCAGTACTTC.

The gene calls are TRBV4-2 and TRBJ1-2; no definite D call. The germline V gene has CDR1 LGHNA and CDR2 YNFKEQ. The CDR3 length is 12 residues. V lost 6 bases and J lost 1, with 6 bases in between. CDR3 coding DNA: TGTGCCAGCAGGGGTAATAACTATGGCTACACCTTC. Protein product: CASRGNNYGYTF.

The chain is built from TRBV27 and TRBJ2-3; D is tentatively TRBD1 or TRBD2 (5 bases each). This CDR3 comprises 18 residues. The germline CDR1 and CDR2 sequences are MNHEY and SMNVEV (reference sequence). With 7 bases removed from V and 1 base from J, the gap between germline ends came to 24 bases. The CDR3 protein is CASKWGRGVGGGTDTQYF. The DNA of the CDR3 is TGTGCCAGCAAGTGGGGCCGGGGCGTTGGGGGAGGCACAGATACGCAGTATTTT.

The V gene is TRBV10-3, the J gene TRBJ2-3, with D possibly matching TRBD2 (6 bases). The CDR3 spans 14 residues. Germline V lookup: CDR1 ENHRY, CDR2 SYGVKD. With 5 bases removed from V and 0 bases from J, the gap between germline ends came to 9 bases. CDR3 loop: CAISSGSSTDTQYF. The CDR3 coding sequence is TGTGCCATCAGTAGCGGGTCTAGCACAGATACGCAGTATTTT.

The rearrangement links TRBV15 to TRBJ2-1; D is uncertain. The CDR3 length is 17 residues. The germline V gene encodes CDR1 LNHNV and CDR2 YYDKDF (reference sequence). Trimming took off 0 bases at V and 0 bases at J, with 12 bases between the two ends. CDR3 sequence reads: CATSREASWDSYNEQFF. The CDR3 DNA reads TGTGCCACCAGCAGAGAGGCTAGTTGGGACTCCTACAATGAGCAGTTCTTC.